What follows are 7 T cell receptor beta chains derived from one specimen sequenced in a study of CD8+ T cells in alopecia areata (dated 2018 in TCRdb). The library was built by means of the immunoSEQ multiplex PCR assay. RNA was extracted from all samples and reverse transcribed into cDNA as template for TCR sequencing. TCRdb limited this immuneACCESS table to in-frame rearrangements with V and J called. A share of clones is missing; checked studies link under half to unresolved V genes, and the rest is unexplained. This sample holds some 220,000 clones; about 58% were observed only once. Clones ranked in the top ten supply roughly 1.4% of the sample. According to the study, the label for this sample's time point signals: roughly 27 days on oral tofacitinib. Explained via the paper, the treatment or condition label denotes: oral pan-JAK inhibitor, 5-10 mg twice daily. This sample comprised CD4+ T cells sorted from blood, obtained at week 4, from a patient treated with tofacitinib. These receptors came from a human donor with alopecia areata.

This clone was detected a few times. This chain uses TRBV11-3 with TRBJ2-2, with 7 bases lining up with TRBD2. Germline V gene sequence: CDR1 SGHNT, CDR2 YENEEA. V was pared by 5 bases and J by 6 bases, with 9 bases of the junction left unmatched. The CDR3 is 15 residues long. The chain's CDR3 is CASSTQSGEAGELFF. The CDR3 coding sequence is TGTGCCAGCAGCACCCAGAGCGGGGAGGCCGGGGAGCTGTTTTTT.

There are a few counts of this clone. The rearrangement uses TRBV30 and TRBJ1-1, with D hard to call. This CDR3 region has 13 residues. Germline assignment: CDR1 GTSNPN and CDR2 SVGIG (reference sequence). Trimming left V 6 bases short and J 1 base short, with 12 bases between. The CDR3 region has the DNA TGTGCCTGCATCGACCGGGCGAACACTGAAGCTTTCTTT. Its translation: CACIDRANTEAFF.

The chain recombines TRBV9 with TRBJ2-7; possibly TRBD2 for D (6 bases). With 3 bases removed from V and 3 bases from J, the gap between germline ends came to 19 bases. The CDR3 loop spans 16 amino acids. CDR1 and CDR2 from the germline V gene are SGDLS and YYNGEE. The CDR3: CASSAGDQRGVYEQYF. Here the CDR3 DNA reads TGTGCCAGCAGCGCGGGGGACCAGAGAGGCGTCTACGAGCAGTACTTC.

The chain recombines TRBV4-2 with TRBJ2-7; 9 bases map to TRBD1. V gave up 6 bases and J gave up 1 base; unmatched junction bases: 7. The germline V gene encodes CDR1 LGHNA and CDR2 YNFKEQ. CDR3 length: 15 amino acids. The CDR3 DNA reads as TGTGCCAGCAGAGGAACCGGGACAGGGTCCTACGAGCAGTACTTC. It translates to CASRGTGTGSYEQYF.

A word on this clone: This sample also contains other DNA sequences that code for the same CDR3. This chain links TRBV29-1 with TRBJ2-6; 8 bases are a match to TRBD1. CDR1 and CDR2 from the germline V gene are SQVTM and ANQGSEA. With 6 bases clipped from V and 0 bases from J, the junction kept 7 bases outside the gene matches. CDR3 length: 16 amino acids. This CDR3 is CSVSGTGISGANVLTF. In DNA, the CDR3 is TGCAGCGTATCCGGGACAGGAATCTCTGGGGCCAACGTCCTGACTTTC.

V gene TRBV6-5 combines with J gene TRBJ2-5, with D perhaps assigned TRBD1 or TRBD2 (5 bases each). CDR1 and CDR2 from the germline V gene are MNHEY and SVGAGI. This CDR3 is built from 14 residues. The V end was cut by 6 bases, the J end by 3 bases, with 14 bases between. CDR3 coding DNA: TGTGCCAGCAGCGGTTGGGGGAGTAAAGAGACCCAGTACTTC. Residues: CASSGWGSKETQYF.

The chain employs TRBV7-3 and TRBJ1-2; 10 bases fit TRBD1. This CDR3 has 16 amino acids. CDR1 is SGHTA, CDR2 FQGTGA, per germline. Trimming removed 4 bases from V and 4 bases from J; junction bases left unmatched: 9. The CDR3 spells CASSSLTGQGTYGYTF. The CDR3 DNA follows: TGTGCCAGCAGCTCCCTTACGGGACAGGGGACCTATGGCTACACCTTC.